This entry is about one TCR beta chain. This clonotype was found many times. Its antigen target is currently unknown. Nothing much larger sits one base from this clone, and base qualities are not available. Amplification of TCR beta CDR3 regions was carried out from RNA transcripts. The first round of RT-PCR for the TCR CDR3 was performed with the HTBI primer set and the Qiagen OneStep RT-PCR kit. Libraries were constructed in a second round of multiplex PCR, after which size selection and purification were performed. The libraries were sequenced on an Illumina HiSeq2000 using paired-end 100 bp reads. Under the source paper's analysis protocol: SOAPnuke was used to process the raw data, with reads discarded if the reads contained adapters or uncalled bases, had a mean Phred below 15, or lacked an exact constant-primer or identifier match. High-quality paired reads were merged with COPE v1.2.5, and unique nucleotide sequences were defined as clonotypes. Clonotypes were aligned to IMGT TRBV, TRBD and TRBJ reference segments using MiTCR v1.1. Only V-J combinations with frequency above 0.0001, covering about 99% of repertoires, were analysed. A TCS score was defined as the ratio of F50 (clonal expansion) to E x V (chaos), with BLOSUM62-based TCRdist applied between CDR3 peptides within each V-J. Welch's t-statistics and random forest reduced roughly 500 V-J features to 10 to 15, which were used in a naive Bayes classifier (R e1071). Using fastp trimming at Q25 and MiXCR clonotype assembly, TCRdb reanalyzed the public sequencing data and kept in-frame beta chains. Every entry covers one CDR3 protein and lists the most common genes and DNA from its rows. TCRdb, rather than the study authors, made the V and J calls. The sample yields around 350,000 distinct CDR3 sequences; approximately 13% were counted once. 9.2% of the sample is held by the ten biggest clonotypes.

These data come from a study of T cells in Graves' hyperthyroidism and ophthalmopathy (dated by TCRdb to the late 2010s). For the wider study: Peripheral blood was sampled at the time of initial diagnosis, prior to any treatment. According to the paper, TCR Vbeta CDR3 sequencing was carried out on some 130 peripheral blood samples, which came from approximately 43 ophthalmopathy, about 75 hyperthyroidism and around 17 progressor patients. The study also compared thyroid tissue and blood T-cell repertoires from 6 or 7 Graves' hyperthyroidism patients. Whether ophthalmopathy could be predicted prospectively was tested in an independent validation cohort made up of fewer than 20 hyperthyroidism patients plus 17 patients who later progressed to ophthalmopathy. The 80 to 100 discovery patients were randomly divided into training and test sets at a 7:3 ratio. Once sampling was done, hyperthyroidism patients were given methimazole at a starting dose of 30 mg daily, whereas ophthalmopathy patients were given high-dose intravenous methylprednisolone. A discovery cohort of about a hundred patients, about 43 with Graves' ophthalmopathy and approximately 57 with stable Graves' hyperthyroidism, was used to find distinguishing TCR V-J signatures. What the authors observed across the whole study: Blood samples also contained most of the expanded thyroid clonotypes (frequency above 0.001), which suggests that blood repertoires may reflect thyroid immune responses. In validation, the model predicted progression to ophthalmopathy with around 71% sensitivity and over 72% specificity, a median of about 6 months before onset. In cross-validation, a model built on a 13 V-J signature told ophthalmopathy apart from stable hyperthyroidism with approximately 91% sensitivity and roughly 83% specificity, and in testing the same model reached 80%/75%. No statistical method was used to fix the sample size in advance, and group allocation was not hidden from the investigators.

Stable Graves' hyperthyroidism was defined as no progression to ophthalmopathy during 18 months of follow-up. The hyperthyroidism patients were between 18 and 65 years old and newly diagnosed, with a disease duration of less than 2 months. Exclusion was applied to patients with uncontrolled infections, other autoimmune diseases, pregnancy or lactation. Diagnoses relied on clinical symptoms, serum thyroxine and TRAb, thyroid ultrasound and orbital computed tomography. Ficoll-Paque density gradient centrifugation was used to isolate PBMCs from around 10 ml of fresh peripheral blood. Trizol reagent was used to extract total RNA, and RNA quality was then checked on an Agilent 2100 Bioanalyzer. The sequenced material came from blood. The origin of this receptor is a woman younger than 30 with Graves' hyperthyroidism.

The CDR3: CSARDPGGGSEAFF. The DNA reads TGCAGTGCTAGAGATCCAGGGGGGGGCTCTGAAGCTTTCTTT. Rearrangement joined TRBV20-1 to TRBJ1-1, and TRBD1 aligns with 7 junction nucleotides. Unmatched junction bases come to 7, with V trimmed by 0 bases and J by 6 bases. From a lookup of the germline V gene (reference sequence), CDR1 and CDR2 are DFQATT and SNEGSKA. From the cysteine up to the phenylalanine, the CDR3 has a length of 14 residues. The CDR3 DNA has 42 bases and is translated from base 1.